The entry that follows covers one TCR beta chain sequence. This sample stems from a study of T cell changes during pregnancy in multiple sclerosis. TCRdb keeps only in-frame clones here, not all; method: immunoSEQ multiplex PCR. Here the sample spans approximately 80,000 clones, about nine tenths being singletons. The CDR3 runs to 16 residues. The trim removed 4 bases at V and 2 bases at J, leaving 5 bases unmatched. Germline loops: CDR1 SGHDT, CDR2 YYEEEE. The TCR originated in a female donor in good health, serving as a control in a pregnancy study. Some clones in this sample may be carry-over from other donors' samples. The sequenced sample was PBMCs, obtained in the first trimester of pregnancy. The genes are TRBV5-6 and TRBJ1-6, with 8 bases that match TRBD1. The CDR3, as DNA: TGTGCCAGCAGCCTCTTGGACAGGGCCTATAATTCACCCCTCCACTTT. Protein: CASSLLDRAYNSPLHF. The full variable domain, with the rest looked up from reference TRBV5-6 and TRBJ1-6, is DAGVTQSPTHLIKTRGQQVTLRCSPKSGHDTVSWYQQALGQGPQFIFQYYEEEERQRGNFPDRFSGHQFPNYSSELNVNALLLGDSALYLCASSLLDRAYNSPLHFGNGTRLTVT.